This T cell receptor beta chain originates from a study of T cell responses to AZD1222 COVID-19 vaccine. J gave up 0 bases and V 4 bases, and 6 bases lay outside the gene matches. This CDR3 is 16 amino acids long. The V gene's germline CDR1 is LGHNT and CDR2 FRNRAP. Study-wide findings and caveats: Spike regions recognized by vaccine-associated CD4 TCRs spanned the protein, led by 160-218 and 743-854. Donors were largely white British and mainly female; clonal diversity was possibly underestimated.

In regard to this clone: The antigen is unknown.

Data came from immunoSEQ multiplex PCR; TCRdb stores just in-frame clones and leaves some out. The sample records some 140,000 clones, roughly 90% being singletons. The TCR sequence derives from an adult who received the AZD1222 COVID-19 vaccine. This chain links TRBV12-5 with TRBJ2-1; 7 bases are shared with TRBD2. Here the sequenced sample was peripheral blood, taken 28 days after the second AZD1222 dose. CDR3 loop: CASGSGTISSYNEQFF. The CDR3 region has the DNA TGTGCTAGTGGTTCCGGGACTATTAGCTCCTACAATGAGCAGTTCTTC.